This entry lists 30 T cell receptor beta chains sequenced from one sample in a study of T cells after yellow fever vaccination. TCRdb passed the 5' RACE reads through MiXCR, listing each CDR3 protein once. This table holds 450,000 to 650,000 distinct CDR3 sequences, 21% found once. Sample: PBMCs, taken around 3 weeks after the first yellow fever vaccination. These receptors were obtained from a man younger than 35 who received the YFV17D yellow fever vaccine.

V gene TRBV7-9 combines with J gene TRBJ1-1; D remains ambiguous. This CDR3 has 12 residues. CDR1 SEHNR and CDR2 FQNEAQ come from the germline V gene (reference sequence). V shed 7 bases and J shed 1 base, with 7 bases lying between them. The CDR3 loop is CASNTRNTEAFF. The CDR3 coding sequence is TGTGCCAGCAACACGAGGAACACTGAAGCTTTCTTT.

This clonotype was seen more than once but under ten times. The V call is TRBV7-2, the J call TRBJ2-3; D possibly uses TRBD1 or TRBD2 (6 bases each). V was pared by 1 base and J by 3 bases, with 11 bases between. The CDR3 extends over 15 amino acids. The germline V gene has CDR1 SGHTA and CDR2 FQGNSA. The CDR3 spells CASSLVGGKTDTQYF. The CDR3 nucleotides are TGTGCCAGCAGCTTAGTAGGGGGGAAGACAGATACGCAGTATTTT.

In this sample, this clonotype turned up a few times. The chain is built from TRBV7-8 and TRBJ2-7, with D uncertain. V lost 1 base and J 4 bases, leaving 11 bases between the germline ends. This CDR3 has 14 residues. Looked up from germline, CDR1 is SGHVS and CDR2 is FQNEAQ. The CDR3 loop reads CASSLVGPAYEQYF. DNA for the CDR3: TGTGCCAGCAGCTTAGTAGGGCCAGCTTACGAGCAGTACTTC. Full variable domain (rest looked up from reference TRBV7-8 and TRBJ2-7): GAGVSQSPRYKVAKRGQDVALRCDPISGHVSLFWYQQALGQGPEFLTYFQNEAQLDKSGLPSDRFFAERPEGSVSTLKIQRTQQEDSAVYLCASSLVGPAYEQYFGPGTRLTVT.

The J gene is TRBJ2-1, the V gene TRBV12-3 or TRBV12-4; D gene unclear. CDR3 length: 12 amino acids. Trimming took 6 bases from V and 0 from J, leaving 3 bases between them. CDR3 bases: TGTGCCAGCAGGATCTCCTACAATGAGCAGTTCTTC. Translating it yields CASRISYNEQFF.

The rearrangement uses TRBV12-3 or TRBV12-4 and TRBJ2-1; D is possibly TRBD1 or TRBD2 (6 bases each). Trimming stripped 2 bases from V and 7 bases from J, with 18 bases between. The CDR3 covers 16 residues. The CDR3 region is CASSLLGGKGRNEQFF. The CDR3 nucleotides are TGTGCCAGCAGTTTACTGGGGGGCAAAGGCCGGAATGAGCAGTTCTTC.

This clonotype was seen more than once but under ten times. CDR3 amino acids: CATSVDLEGGNEQFF. Written as DNA, the CDR3 is TGTGCCACCAGTGTTGATCTAGAAGGTGGCAATGAGCAGTTCTTC. The chain joins TRBV24-1 to TRBJ2-1; D is ambiguous. This CDR3 spans 15 amino acids. V lost 5 bases and J 6 bases, leaving 16 bases between the germline ends. Germline CDR1 reads KGHDR; CDR2 reads SFDVKD.

There are a few counts of this clonotype. This chain links TRBV5-1 with TRBJ2-3; maybe TRBD1 (7 bases). Germline V gene sequence: CDR1 SGHRS, CDR2 YFSETQ. This CDR3 is built from 17 residues. Trimming shortened V by 4 bases and J by 4 bases, and 22 bases separated the two germline ends. The CDR3 bases are TGCGCCAGCAGCCGAAGTGGAGGGGGCGGCTTGGCAGATACGCAGTATTTT. Residues: CASSRSGGGGLADTQYF.

Only one count was recorded for this clonotype. Relative to the germline gene, one junction end is altered; a read error may explain this. The chain employs TRBV4-1 and TRBJ2-1, with D uncertain. The CDR3 consists of 15 residues. Germline-derived CDR1 and CDR2 are MGHRA and YSYEKL. CDR3 coding DNA: TGTGCCATCAGCCCCGGGCTGGTCTGGAACAATGAGCAGTTCTTC. This gives the protein CAISPGLVWNNEQFF.

The gene calls are TRBV5-1 and TRBJ2-1, with D possibly matching TRBD1 (5 bases). This CDR3 is built from 17 residues. The ends were cut back, 4 bases at V and 6 bases at J, with 23 bases in the middle. Germline V gene sequence: CDR1 SGHRS, CDR2 YFSETQ. CDR3 amino acids: CASSKTDVTVFSNEQFF. The CDR3 DNA reads as TGCGCCAGCAGCAAGACCGACGTGACAGTTTTTTCCAATGAGCAGTTCTTC. Complete variable domain (other parts from reference TRBV5-1 and TRBJ2-1): KAGVTQTPRYLIKTRGQQVTLSCSPISGHRSVSWYQQTPGQGLQFLFEYFSETQRNKGNFPGRFSGRQFSNSRSEMNVSTLELGDSALYLCASSKTDVTVFSNEQFFGPGTRLTVL.

The chain uses TRBV7-9 and TRBJ2-5; unclear D gene. CDR1 SEHNR and CDR2 FQNEAQ come from the germline V gene (reference sequence). The length of the CDR3 is 14 residues. Trimming removed 3 bases from V and 2 bases from J, with 10 bases in between. This chain's CDR3 is CASSLRSEQETQYF. The CDR3 region has the DNA TGTGCCAGCAGCTTGCGCAGTGAACAAGAGACCCAGTACTTC.

This chain links TRBV7-8 with TRBJ2-7; 8 positions agree with TRBD1. The V gene's germline CDR1 is SGHVS and CDR2 FQNEAQ. Losses at the gene ends were 5 bases for V and 4 bases for J; bases not matched to a gene: 10. The CDR3 consists of 15 residues. CDR3 sequence reads: CASSLGQGSLYEQYV. The DNA for the CDR3 is TGTGCCAGCAGCCTCGGACAGGGATCCCTTTACGAGCAGTACGTC.

J is TRBJ1-2 and V is TRBV10-3, with 7 bases fitting TRBD1. The ends lost 2 bases at V and 2 bases at J; junction bases unmatched: 5. The CDR3 loop spans 15 amino acids. CDR1 is ENHRY, CDR2 SYGVKD, per germline. CDR3: CAISETGALNYGYTF. The DNA for the CDR3 is TGTGCCATCAGTGAGACAGGGGCCTTAAACTATGGCTACACCTTC.

The gene calls are TRBV20-1 and TRBJ1-2; no reliable D call. The germline CDR1 and CDR2 sequences are DFQATT and SNEGSKA (reference sequence). The V gene lost 6 bases and the J gene lost 2 bases, with 16 bases spanning the gap. The CDR3 spans 14 residues. CDR3 nucleotide sequence: TGCAGTGCCAAAGGAGGGCAGCACAACTATGGCTACACCTTC. It yields the protein CSAKGGQHNYGYTF.

In its sample, this clonotype was seen a few times. This chain links TRBV10-3 with TRBJ2-7; D possibly corresponds to TRBD1 (5 bases). Germline V gene lookup returns CDR1 ENHRY and CDR2 SYGVKD. V was pared by 5 bases and J by 7 bases, with 15 bases between. The CDR3 contains 13 residues. The CDR3 sequence is CAISLGPKGEQYV. The CDR3 DNA reads as TGTGCCATCAGTCTTGGACCCAAGGGGGAGCAGTACGTC.

This clonotype was found a few times. The chain uses TRBV7-9 and TRBJ2-3; D is unclear. Between the trimmed V and J ends, which lost 6 bases and 2 bases, there was a span of 6 bases. In germline, CDR1 is SEHNR, CDR2 FQNEAQ (reference sequence). The CDR3 runs to 12 residues. CDR3 in amino acids: CASRVDTDTQYF. The CDR3 DNA follows: TGTGCCAGCAGGGTAGACACAGATACGCAGTATTTT. The full variable domain, its missing parts supplied by reference TRBV7-9 and TRBJ2-3, is DTGVSQNPRHKITKRGQNVTFRCDPISEHNRLYWYRQTLGQGPEFLTYFQNEAQLEKSRLLSDRFSAERPKGSFSTLEIQRTEQGDSAMYLCASRVDTDTQYFGPGTRLTVL.

In its sample, this clonotype was seen a few times. The V call is TRBV12-3 or TRBV12-4, the J call TRBJ1-5; the match to TRBD1 covers 8 bases. V dropped 1 base and J dropped 6; count of bases not matched to a gene: 5. CDR3 length equals 15 residues. DNA for the CDR3: TGTGCCAGCAGTTTAGGGACAGGGACATTTCAGCCCCAGCATTTT. Its protein is CASSLGTGTFQPQHF.

This clonotype was detected only a few times. The chain uses TRBV5-1 and TRBJ2-1; 7 bases agree with TRBD2. Germline lookup yields CDR1 SGHRS and CDR2 YFSETQ. V dropped 0 bases and J dropped 7; count of bases not matched to a gene: 4. The CDR3 extends over 14 amino acids. The CDR3 region has the DNA TGCGCCAGCAGCTTGGGACGAGCGGGGAATGAGCAGTTCTTC. The encoded protein is CASSLGRAGNEQFF.

This clonotype was recorded once. This chain links TRBV5-4 with TRBJ2-3; D is uncertain. The CDR3 length is 13 residues. The V and J ends lost 5 bases and 4 bases respectively, with 11 bases between them. The germline V gene has CDR1 SGHNT and CDR2 YYREEE (reference sequence). CDR3 in amino acids: CASRSPAADTQYF. CDR3 sequence (DNA): TGTGCCAGCAGGTCCCCCGCGGCAGATACGCAGTATTTT.

The chain combines TRBV5-4 with TRBJ2-2, with D unclear. The germline CDR1 and CDR2 sequences are SGHNT and YYREEE (reference sequence). This CDR3 contains 13 residues. Trimming took 5 bases from V and 5 from J, leaving 10 bases between them. CDR3 region: CASSSERTGELFF. CDR3 nucleotide sequence: TGTGCCAGCAGTTCAGAGAGGACCGGGGAGCTGTTTTTT.

This sequence joins TRBV5-1 and TRBJ2-1; 11 bases map to TRBD2. Unmatched junction bases numbered 5, after V lost 0 bases and J lost 0 bases. Germline CDR1 reads SGHRS; CDR2 reads YFSETQ. The CDR3 loop spans 18 amino acids. CDR3 coding DNA: TGCGCCAGCAGCTTGGGAGTAGCGGGGGGGCCCTCCTACAATGAGCAGTTCTTC. Its protein product is CASSLGVAGGPSYNEQFF.

In nucleotides, the CDR3 is TGTGCCAGCAGTCCGAACCGACAGGGAGACACTGAAGCTTTCTTT. This translates into CASSPNRQGDTEAFF. V gene TRBV12-3 or TRBV12-4 combines with J gene TRBJ1-1; 7 positions agree with TRBD1. The V and J ends lost 5 bases and 3 bases, in that order; junction bases with no gene match: 9. The CDR3 loop spans 15 amino acids.

The chain links TRBV6-5 to TRBJ2-7; 10 bases are a match to TRBD2. This CDR3 is 15 amino acids long. V dropped 0 bases and J dropped 3; count of bases not matched to a gene: 2. CDR1 is MNHEY and CDR2 is SVGAGI in the germline V gene. CDR3: CASSYSSGGLYEQYF. Here the CDR3 DNA reads TGTGCCAGCAGTTACTCTAGCGGGGGGCTCTACGAGCAGTACTTC.

The chain couples TRBV9 to TRBJ1-1; D unclear. Trimming left V 0 bases short and J 3 bases short, with 12 bases between. The CDR3 runs to 15 residues. CDR1 SGDLS and CDR2 YYNGEE come from the germline V gene. CDR3 nucleotide sequence: TGTGCCAGCAGCGTAGCCGGGCTAGGGTACACTGAAGCTTTCTTT. It translates to CASSVAGLGYTEAFF. Together with reference TRBV9 and TRBJ1-1, the CDR3 gives the full variable domain: DSGVTQTPKHLITATGQRVTLRCSPRSGDLSVYWYQQSLDQGLQFLIQYYNGEERAKGNILERFSAQQFPDLHSELNLSSLELGDSALYFCASSVAGLGYTEAFFGQGTRLTVV.

V and J are TRBV28 and TRBJ1-4, with D unclear. The CDR3 has 12 amino acids. CDR1 is MDHEN and CDR2 is SYDVKM in the germline V gene. V lost 4 bases and J 6 bases, leaving 6 bases between the germline ends. The CDR3 nucleotides are TGTGCCAGCAGTTGGGGTTATGAAAAACTGTTTTTT. It specifies CASSWGYEKLFF.

This clonotype was recorded a few times. The V call is TRBV10-3, the J call TRBJ1-2, with 8 bases fitting TRBD1. The germline gives CDR1 ENHRY, CDR2 SYGVKD. The CDR3 contains 14 residues. The junction had 6 bases not matched to a gene; V was cut back by 9 bases and J by 0 bases. Written as DNA, the CDR3 is TGTGCCATTAATGGACAGGGAGCTAACTATGGCTACACCTTC. It is translated as CAINGQGANYGYTF.

The J gene is TRBJ2-1, the V gene TRBV7-8, with D possibly being TRBD1 or TRBD2 (7 bases each). The CDR3 loop spans 15 amino acids. V was trimmed by 10 bases and J by 3 bases, leaving 19 bases between them. Looked up from germline, CDR1 is SGHVS and CDR2 is FQNEAQ. The CDR3 nucleotides are TGTGCCACGGGGGGACAGAACTTAAACTACAATGAGCAGTTCTTC. Its translation is CATGGQNLNYNEQFF.

This chain links TRBV5-1 with TRBJ2-5; 10 bases align to TRBD2. Germline lookup yields CDR1 SGHRS and CDR2 YFSETQ. Trimming cost V 3 bases and J 2 bases; bases outside gene matches: 4. This CDR3 is built from 15 residues. As DNA, the CDR3 is TGCGCCAGCAGCTGGAATAGCGGGGGGCAAGAGACCCAGTACTTC. Residues: CASSWNSGGQETQYF.

At least ten counts were recorded for this clonotype. The chain links TRBV4-3 to TRBJ1-6, with D possibly matching TRBD1 (6 bases). CDR3 size: 15 residues. Trimming took 0 bases from V and 6 from J, leaving 9 bases between them. Germline V lookup: CDR1 LGHNA, CDR2 YSLEER. The CDR3 loop is CASSQDRGRNSPLHF. In DNA form, the CDR3 reads TGCGCCAGCAGCCAAGACAGGGGTCGTAATTCACCCCTCCACTTT.

This clonotype was found a few times. The rearrangement links TRBV20-1 to TRBJ2-1; D not resolved. Germline V lookup: CDR1 DFQATT, CDR2 SNEGSKA (reference sequence). The CDR3 is 13 residues long. V was clipped by 2 bases and J by 6 bases, with 11 bases between them. The CDR3 DNA is TGCAGTGCTAGAAAAGGTCTAACCAATGAGCAGTTCTTC. Its protein is CSARKGLTNEQFF.

There are a few counts of this clonotype. The CDR3 is CATSRGGTGVYEQYV. DNA for the CDR3: TGTGCCACCAGCAGAGGAGGGACAGGGGTCTACGAGCAGTACGTC. J is TRBJ2-7 and V is TRBV15, with 10 positions matching TRBD1. The junction had 3 bases not matched to a gene; V was cut back by 1 base and J by 3 bases. Germline loops: CDR1 LNHNV, CDR2 YYDKDF (reference sequence). The CDR3 has 15 residues.